This T cell receptor beta chain is from a study of control samples from healthy donors and cancer patients. Measured with immunoSEQ multiplex PCR; TCRdb has only the in-frame clones, and not every one. This sample has some 70,000 clones, with approximately 86% found just once. Trimming took off 5 bases at V and 2 bases at J, with 6 bases between the two ends. The CDR3 is 12 amino acids. CDR1 and CDR2 (germline): KGHSH, LQKENI. This clonotype originated in a man aged 55 to 70 in good health. The sequencing input was blood. The chain uses TRBV18 and TRBJ2-5; no clear D gene. CDR3 coding DNA: TGTGCCAGCTCAGAGCAGCAAGAGACCCAGTACTTC. Its translation is CASSEQQETQYF.